This T cell receptor (beta chain) was recovered during a study of HIV-infected children after antiretroviral therapy interruption. Study-wide context: All children had CD4+ count above 500 and viral load below 50 copies/ml. Samples from the continuous-treatment group were taken at weeks 0, 48 and 150. Study results and caveats: Naive CD4+ Gini coefficient rose by interruption end, suggesting clonal expansion.

Germline CDR1 is LGHDT and CDR2 is YNNKEL (reference sequence). The CDR3 loop spans 15 amino acids. The V segment lost 1 base and the J segment 2 bases; nucleotides outside the gene matches: 4. This clonotype has at least ten counts. The antigen is undetermined. The TCR library was built from RNA with a 3' RACE protocol and unique molecular identifiers. A single record per CDR3 protein comes from TCRdb applying MiXCR to the 3' RACE reads. The repertoire holds about 89,000 distinct CDR3 sequences, with 6.9% as singletons. Stated treatment: PENTA 11 planned treatment interruption arm or continuous ART arm. From thawed PBMCs, naive CD4+ CD45RA+ CD45RO- T cells were sorted.

This sequence was found in a pool of human donors with HIV. Material: CD45RA+ CD4+ T cells from PBMCs, pooled from several time points, obtained from a donor given antiretroviral therapy, either interrupted or continuous. Indicated subset: naive CD4+ CD45RA+ CD45RO- T cells. This sequence joins TRBV3-1 and TRBJ2-7; 8 bases agree with TRBD1. This chain's CDR3 is CASSQAQGEAYEQYF. The CDR3 DNA reads as TGTGCCAGCAGCCAAGCACAGGGGGAAGCCTACGAGCAGTACTTC.